A selection of T cell receptor beta chains follows, all from one sample in a study of OX40 agonist ivuxolimab in advanced cancers. This table comes from immunoSEQ multiplex PCR, and its TCRdb copy is limited to in-frame clones, with some not included. The sample includes approximately 48,000 clones, roughly three quarters of them seen just once. This specimen was CD4+ or CD8+ T cells sorted from blood, taken in a trial of the OX40 agonist ivuxolimab. The receptors shown here come from an adult with an advanced solid tumor such as melanoma, head and neck, liver or kidney cancer. Both conserved end residues are part of each CDR3. The order of the fields is V gene, clone size, J gene, D gene, CDR3 DNA, CDR3 protein. The D gene is left open where the match is weak. The size field is filled for only some rows; it gives once, few, many or a size class.

V: TRBV5-4
size: few
J: TRBJ2-2
D: TRBD1
DNA: TGTGCCAGCAGCTTGACAGGGGTAGACACCGGGGAGCTGTTTTTT
CDR3: CASSLTGVDTGELFF

V: TRBV23-1
size: .
J: TRBJ1-2
D: TRBD1
DNA: TGCGCCAGCAGTCATCCCCCTGGGGACAGGGGGCGCGACTACACCTTC
CDR3: CASSHPPGDRGRDYTF

V: TRBV6-5
size: .
J: TRBJ1-5
D: TRBD1
DNA: TGTGCCAGCAGTCGCCAGGGGGCTCGGCAGCCCCAGCATTTT
CDR3: CASSRQGARQPQHF

V: TRBV19
size: .
J: TRBJ1-1
D: .
DNA: TGTGCCAGTAATCGGTTCTCGGCCATGAACACTGAAGCTTTCTTT
CDR3: CASNRFSAMNTEAFF

V: TRBV29-1
size: .
J: TRBJ2-2
D: .
DNA: TGCAGCGTTACCTGGGGGTCGGCAGCGAACACCGGGGAGCTGTTTTTT
CDR3: CSVTWGSAANTGELFF

V: TRBV19
size: .
J: TRBJ1-1
D: TRBD1
DNA: TGTGCCAGTAGTACTAAGATATTACAGGGGCAGGCGAACACTGAAGCTTTCTTT
CDR3: CASSTKILQGQANTEAFF

V: TRBV5-8
size: .
J: TRBJ2-3
D: .
DNA: TGTGCCAGCAGCTCGGTGGTGGGACGGATAAACACAGATACGCAGTATTTT
CDR3: CASSSVVGRINTDTQYF

V: TRBV7-8
size: .
J: TRBJ2-7
D: TRBD2
DNA: TGTGCCAGCAGCGTAACTAGCGGTGCCTCCTACGAGCAGTACTTC
CDR3: CASSVTSGASYEQYF

V: TRBV15
size: .
J: TRBJ2-5
D: TRBD1
DNA: TGTGCCACCAGTGCGGGACAGGGGGTTCAAGAGACCCAGTACTTC
CDR3: CATSAGQGVQETQYF

V: TRBV11-2
size: once
J: TRBJ2-5
D: .
DNA: TGTGCCAGCAGCTTAGACTCGTTGTTAGAGACCCAGTACTTC
CDR3: CASSLDSLLETQYF

V: TRBV25-1
size: .
J: TRBJ1-4
D: .
DNA: TGTGCCAGCACGGGAGGTCGCGCAACTAATGAAAAACTGTTTTTT
CDR3: CASTGGRATNEKLFF

V: TRBV9
size: .
J: TRBJ1-3
D: .
DNA: TGTGCCAGCAGCGTAGGGCAGGGGGGAAACACCATATATTTT
CDR3: CASSVGQGGNTIYF

V: TRBV23-1
size: .
J: TRBJ2-7
D: TRBD2
DNA: TGCGCCAGCAGTCGAGCGGGACTAGCGGGAGGAATCGAGGGGAACGAGCAGTACTTC
CDR3: CASSRAGLAGGIEGNEQYF

V: TRBV7-2
size: .
J: TRBJ2-3
D: TRBD2
DNA: TGTGCCAGCAGCTTAGCGGCTAGCGGGTCGAGAGATACGCAGTATTTT
CDR3: CASSLAASGSRDTQYF

V: TRBV27
size: few
J: TRBJ1-2
D: .
DNA: TGTGCCAGCAGATACCGACAGGAACCTAACTATGGCTACACCTTC
CDR3: CASRYRQEPNYGYTF

V: TRBV18
size: .
J: TRBJ1-2
D: .
DNA: TGTGCCAGCTCACCACTGCGCGCGAAAGGAGAACCCTATGGCTACACCTTC
CDR3: CASSPLRAKGEPYGYTF

V: TRBV5-1
size: .
J: TRBJ2-7
D: TRBD2
DNA: TGCGCCAGCAGCTTTACTCCGGGACTAGCTTATTTCGAGCAGTACTTC
CDR3: CASSFTPGLAYFEQYF

V: TRBV5-1
size: .
J: TRBJ1-1
D: TRBD1
DNA: TGCGCCAGCAGCACAGGGACAGGGGGGATCATGAACACTGAAGCTTTCTTT
CDR3: CASSTGTGGIMNTEAFF

V: TRBV11-2
size: .
J: TRBJ2-5
D: TRBD2
DNA: TGTGCCAGCAGTCTAGGGTGGCTAGCGGGGTTACAAGAGACCCAGTACTTC
CDR3: CASSLGWLAGLQETQYF

V: TRBV4-1
size: few
J: TRBJ2-7
D: TRBD2
DNA: TGCGCCAGCAGCCAGGGACTACTGCAGAAATTTACCTCCTACGAGCAGTACTTC
CDR3: CASSQGLLQKFTSYEQYF

V: TRBV6-5
size: .
J: TRBJ2-2
D: TRBD1
DNA: TGTGCCAGCAGTTACTGGGACAGAACTACCGGGGAGCTGTTTTTT
CDR3: CASSYWDRTTGELFF

V: TRBV10-3
size: .
J: TRBJ1-2
D: .
DNA: TGTGCCATCAGCTCACCGGGATCAAAGGGCTATGGCTACACCTTC
CDR3: CAISSPGSKGYGYTF

V: TRBV7-3
size: .
J: TRBJ1-1
D: TRBD1
DNA: TGTGCCAGCAGCTTGCCCACCGTCGGGACAGGGGGGAGGACTGAAGCTTTCTTT
CDR3: CASSLPTVGTGGRTEAFF

V: TRBV18
size: .
J: TRBJ2-7
D: .
DNA: TGTGCCAGCTCACCAGAATCCTACGAGCAGTACTTC
CDR3: CASSPESYEQYF

V: TRBV19
size: once
J: TRBJ2-3
D: TRBD2
DNA: TGTGCCAGTAGTATAGGCCCTAGCGGGAGGTTCACAGATACGCAGTATTTT
CDR3: CASSIGPSGRFTDTQYF

V: TRBV5-5
size: once
J: TRBJ1-2
D: TRBD1
DNA: TGTGCCAGCAGCCCCCGACAGGGAGCTAACTATGGCTACACCTTC
CDR3: CASSPRQGANYGYTF

V: TRBV5-5
size: .
J: TRBJ1-2
D: .
DNA: TGTGCCAGCAGCTTTAAACGGGAGGACTACACCTTC
CDR3: CASSFKREDYTF

V: TRBV29-1
size: .
J: TRBJ1-1
D: .
DNA: TGCAGCGCCCGAAAGGGCAGGAACACTGAAGCTTTCTTT
CDR3: CSARKGRNTEAFF

V: TRBV28
size: .
J: TRBJ2-7
D: TRBD1
DNA: TGTGCCAGCAGCCCTTCCACCGGGACAGGGGGGGAGCAGTACTTC
CDR3: CASSPSTGTGGEQYF

V: TRBV12-5
size: .
J: TRBJ1-2
D: .
DNA: TGTGCTAGTGGTTTTAGGGAGTCCTATGGCTACACCTTC
CDR3: CASGFRESYGYTF

V: TRBV7-2
size: few
J: TRBJ2-1
D: TRBD2
DNA: TGTGCCAGCAGCACGGGACTAGCGGGAGTCAATGAGCAGTTCTTC
CDR3: CASSTGLAGVNEQFF

V: TRBV7-2
size: .
J: TRBJ1-1
D: TRBD1
DNA: TGTGCCAGCAGCTTAGCGGCCCAGGGGGGAGCTTTCTTT
CDR3: CASSLAAQGGAFF

V: TRBV4-2
size: .
J: TRBJ2-7
D: .
DNA: TGTGCCAGCAGCCAAGATATTGGACTGTCCTACGAGCAGTACTTC
CDR3: CASSQDIGLSYEQYF

V: TRBV5-5
size: .
J: TRBJ1-1
D: .
DNA: TGTGCCACCCGGGACACCAACCATAACACTGAAGCTTTCTTT
CDR3: CATRDTNHNTEAFF

V: TRBV2
size: .
J: TRBJ2-7
D: TRBD1
DNA: TGTGCCAGCACCGGACAGAGGGGGACAGGGGCCGAGCAGTACTTC
CDR3: CASTGQRGTGAEQYF

V: TRBV28
size: .
J: TRBJ1-4
D: .
DNA: TGTGCCAGCAGTTCCTCTTCTAATGAAAAACTGTTTTTT
CDR3: CASSSSSNEKLFF

V: TRBV7-9
size: few
J: TRBJ2-5
D: TRBD2
DNA: TGTGCCAGCAGCTTAGGCCTAGCGGGGGGAGAGACCCAGTACTTC
CDR3: CASSLGLAGGETQYF

V: TRBV5-6
size: .
J: TRBJ1-4
D: .
DNA: TGTGCCAGCAGTTCAAGGGGGACGGGTAATGAAAAACTGTTTTTT
CDR3: CASSSRGTGNEKLFF

V: TRBV5-4
size: .
J: TRBJ2-7
D: TRBD1
DNA: TGTGCCAGCAGCCCGGGACAGGGAGAACGCGAGCAGTACTTC
CDR3: CASSPGQGEREQYF

V: TRBV5-5
size: .
J: TRBJ1-5
D: TRBD1
DNA: TGTGCCAGCAGCTTCGACAGGGCCCAGCCCCAGCATTTT
CDR3: CASSFDRAQPQHF

V: TRBV4-2
size: .
J: TRBJ2-1
D: TRBD2
DNA: TGTGCCAGCAGCCCCCCGAGCGGCCTAGCGGGCCGTTACAATGAGCAGTTCTTC
CDR3: CASSPPSGLAGRYNEQFF

V: TRBV5-1
size: .
J: TRBJ1-2
D: TRBD1
DNA: TGCGCCAGCCGACAGGGGACTAACTATGGCTACACCTTC
CDR3: CASRQGTNYGYTF